This T cell receptor beta chain emerged from a study of T cell changes during pregnancy in multiple sclerosis. Trimming took 4 bases from V and 0 from J; bases not matched to a gene: 6. Germline CDR1 is SNHLY and CDR2 is FYNNEI. The CDR3 totals 16 residues. Clones were read by immunoSEQ multiplex PCR, and TCRdb kept only the in-frame ones, dropping some. Of about 89,000 clones listed, around 94% were seen once; the top ten hold 1.5% to 2%. The sequence was obtained from a female donor in good health, enrolled as a control in a pregnancy study. This chain connects TRBV2 to TRBJ2-4, with 7 bases that match TRBD1. This sample comprised peripheral blood, obtained after pregnancy. The CDR3 DNA reads TGTGCCAGCAGTGGAGACAGGGTACTAGCCAAAAACATTCAGTACTTC. Protein: CASSGDRVLAKNIQYF.